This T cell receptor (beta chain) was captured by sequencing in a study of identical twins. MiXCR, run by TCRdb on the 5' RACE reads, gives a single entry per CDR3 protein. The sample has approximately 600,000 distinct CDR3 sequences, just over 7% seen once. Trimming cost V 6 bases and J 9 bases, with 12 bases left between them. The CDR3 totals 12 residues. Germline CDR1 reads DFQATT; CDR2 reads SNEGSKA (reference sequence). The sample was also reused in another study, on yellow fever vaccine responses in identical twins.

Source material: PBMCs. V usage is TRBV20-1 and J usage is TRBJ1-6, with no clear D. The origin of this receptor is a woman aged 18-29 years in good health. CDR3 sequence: CSAAAVASPLHF. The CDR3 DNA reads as TGCAGTGCCGCCGCGGTGGCTTCACCCCTCCACTTT.